This TCR beta chain appears in the sequencing data of a study of cytomegalovirus exposure and HLA in healthy donors. The J segment lost 8 bases and the V segment lost 4 bases, leaving 3 bases of the junction unmatched. This CDR3 region has 13 residues. The germline gives CDR1 SGHTA, CDR2 FQGNSA. The PCR employed 60 Vbeta primers together with 13 Jbeta primers. The assay was immunoSEQ multiplex PCR, and TCRdb's table has in-frame clones only and misses some. Here the sample spans approximately 150,000 clones, 71% being singletons. The TCR originated in a woman aged 30 to 39 in good health and CMV-seronegative. The sample consisted of PBMCs. The chain combines TRBV7-2 with TRBJ1-4, with 8 bases fitting TRBD1. CDR3 amino acids: CASSSGQAEKLFF. The CDR3 coding sequence is TGTGCCAGCAGCTCGGGACAGGCGGAAAAACTGTTTTTT.